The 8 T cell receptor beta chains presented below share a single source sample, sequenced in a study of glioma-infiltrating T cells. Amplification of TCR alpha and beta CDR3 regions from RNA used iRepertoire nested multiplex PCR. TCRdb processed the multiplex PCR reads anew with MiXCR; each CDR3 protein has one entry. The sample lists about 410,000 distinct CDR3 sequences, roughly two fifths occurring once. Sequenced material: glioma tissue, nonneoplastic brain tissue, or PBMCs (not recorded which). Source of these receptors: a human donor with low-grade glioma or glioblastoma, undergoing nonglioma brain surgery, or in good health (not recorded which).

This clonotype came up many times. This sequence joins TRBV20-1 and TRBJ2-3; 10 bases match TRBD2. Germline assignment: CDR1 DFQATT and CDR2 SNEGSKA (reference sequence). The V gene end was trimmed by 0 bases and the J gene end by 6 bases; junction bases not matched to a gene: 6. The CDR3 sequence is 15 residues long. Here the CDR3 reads CSARDLAGVRDTQYF. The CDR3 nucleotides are TGCAGTGCTAGAGATCTAGCGGGAGTTCGTGATACGCAGTATTTT.

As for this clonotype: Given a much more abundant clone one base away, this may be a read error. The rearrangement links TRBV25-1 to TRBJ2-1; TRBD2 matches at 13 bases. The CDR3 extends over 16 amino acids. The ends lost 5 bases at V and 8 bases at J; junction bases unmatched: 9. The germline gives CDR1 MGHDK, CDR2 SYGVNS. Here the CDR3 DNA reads TGTGCCAGCAGTCAGTTCGGGACTAGCGGGAATGATGAGCAGTTCTTC. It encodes CASSQFGTSGNDEQFF.

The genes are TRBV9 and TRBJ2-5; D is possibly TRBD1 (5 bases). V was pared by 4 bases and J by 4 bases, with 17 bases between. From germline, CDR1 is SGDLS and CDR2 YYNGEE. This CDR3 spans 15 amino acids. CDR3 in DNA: TGTGCCAGCAGCCCGCAGGGATCGAGTATAGAGACCCAGTACTTC. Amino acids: CASSPQGSSIETQYF.

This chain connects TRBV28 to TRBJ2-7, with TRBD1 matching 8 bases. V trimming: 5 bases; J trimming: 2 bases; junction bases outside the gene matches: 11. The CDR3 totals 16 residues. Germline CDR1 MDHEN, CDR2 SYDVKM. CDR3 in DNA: TGTGCCAGCAGTATCCCCGGACAGGGTAAAACCTACGAGCAGTACTTC. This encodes CASSIPGQGKTYEQYF. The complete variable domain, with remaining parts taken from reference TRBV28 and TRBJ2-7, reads DVKVTQSSRYLVKRTGEKVFLECVQDMDHENMFWYRQDPGLGLRLIYFSYDVKMKEKGDIPEGYSVSREKKERFSLILESASTNQTSMYLCASSIPGQGKTYEQYFGPGTRLTVT.

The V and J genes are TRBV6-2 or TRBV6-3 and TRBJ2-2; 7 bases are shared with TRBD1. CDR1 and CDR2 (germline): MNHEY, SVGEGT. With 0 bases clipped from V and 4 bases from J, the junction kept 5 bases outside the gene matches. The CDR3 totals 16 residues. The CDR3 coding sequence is TGTGCCAGCAGTTACTCGATGAGGACAGGCACCGGGGAGCTGTTTTTT. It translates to CASSYSMRTGTGELFF.

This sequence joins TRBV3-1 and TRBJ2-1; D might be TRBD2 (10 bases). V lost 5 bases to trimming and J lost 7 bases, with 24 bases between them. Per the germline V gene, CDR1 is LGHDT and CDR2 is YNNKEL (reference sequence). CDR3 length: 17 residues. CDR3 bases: TGTGCCAGCAGCGACAGGGGGGTTAGCGGGAGGAAGAATGAGCAGTTCTTC. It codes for CASSDRGVSGRKNEQFF.

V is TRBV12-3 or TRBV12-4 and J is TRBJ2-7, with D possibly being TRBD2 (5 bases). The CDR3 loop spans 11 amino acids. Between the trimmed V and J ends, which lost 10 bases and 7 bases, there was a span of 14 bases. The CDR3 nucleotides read TGTGCCACCCGCTTGAGGGTAGAGCAGTACTTC. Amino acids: CATRLRVEQYF.

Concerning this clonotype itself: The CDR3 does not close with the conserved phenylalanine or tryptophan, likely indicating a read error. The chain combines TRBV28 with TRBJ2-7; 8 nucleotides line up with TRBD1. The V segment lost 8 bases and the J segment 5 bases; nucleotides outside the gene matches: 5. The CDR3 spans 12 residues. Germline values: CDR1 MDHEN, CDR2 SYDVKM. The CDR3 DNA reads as TGTGCCAGCGGGGCAGGGGGCCACGAGCAGTACTCC. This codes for CASGAGGHEQYS.